Sequencing of this T cell receptor beta chain was carried out in a study of blood T cell repertoires in COVID-19. Study summary: The United States, Italy and Spain supplied acute and convalescent COVID-19 samples. PBMCs, B-cell-depleted T cells, or T cells were the source of the cDNA or gDNA that made up the material.

Authors' analysis steps: Reference gene primers were amplified, and this amplification served to estimate nucleated cell counts. The assay was immunoSEQ multiplex PCR, and TCRdb's table has in-frame clones only and misses some. The V and J calls and clone size were taken over from that table, and D and trimming were inferred from the DNA. In the table there are more than 200,000 clones, more than 65% of which are singletons. CDR1 is SGHTA, CDR2 FQGTGA, per germline. Trimming took 4 bases from V and 9 from J; bases not matched to a gene: 26. The CDR3 consists of 20 residues. The chain is built from TRBV7-3 and TRBJ2-3, with TRBD1 matching 9 bases. The sequence derives from a woman older than 75 with acute or convalescent COVID-19. Sequencing input: peripheral blood. CDR3 protein: CASSSRGQGLSGTSSETQYF. The CDR3 bases are TGTGCCAGCAGCTCCCGGGGACAGGGCCTATCCGGGACTTCATCTGAAACGCAGTATTTT.